Listed here are 14 T cell receptor beta chains from one sample, sequenced in a study of blood T cells in healthy people across ages. It was with a sample-barcoded 5' primer and a J-beta primer mix that a second PCR of roughly 7 to 12 cycles was run. TCRdb reprocessed the 5' RACE reads via MiXCR and lists one record per CDR3 protein. The table lists 780,000 or so distinct CDR3 sequences, roughly 50% of them singletons. Source material: blood. These receptors all come from a man aged 80 or over in good health.

V and J are TRBV29-1 and TRBJ2-7; D unresolved. The germline CDR1 and CDR2 sequences are SQVTM and ANQGSEA. V lost 6 bases, J lost 0 bases, and 12 bases lay in between. This CDR3 contains 13 residues. Here the CDR3 DNA reads TGCAGCGTCGCTAGAAGGGCCTCCTACGAGCAGTACTTC. As protein: CSVARRASYEQYF.

The chain couples TRBV20-1 to TRBJ1-5; a possible D gene is TRBD1 (5 bases). Germline lookup yields CDR1 DFQATT and CDR2 SNEGSKA (reference sequence). The CDR3 spans 11 residues. The V end lost 1 base, the J end lost 12 bases, and 10 bases lay between the germline ends. CDR3 region: CSARVDSNQHF. The CDR3 DNA is TGCAGTGCTAGAGTCGACAGCAACCAGCATTTT.

This clonotype appeared a few times. This chain joins TRBV29-1 and TRBJ2-3; D unresolved. CDR3 length: 13 residues. Trimming pared 5 bases from V and 14 bases from J, leaving 23 bases between. Germline V lookup: CDR1 SQVTM, CDR2 ANQGSEA. CDR3 in amino acids: CSVLHGEHRYAYF. The CDR3 region has the DNA TGCAGCGTTCTTCACGGCGAGCACAGATACGCGTATTTT.

J is TRBJ2-4 and V is TRBV28; no definite D call. The J call may be wrong; the DNA end is better matched by TRBJ2-7. Germline CDR1 reads MDHEN; CDR2 reads SYDVKM. The CDR3 is made up of 15 amino acids. As DNA, the CDR3 is TGTGCCAGCAGTTTCTTGGCCCTCCACGACAACGAGCAGTACTTC. As protein: CASSFLALHDNEQYF.

The V call is TRBV2, the J call TRBJ1-2; perhaps TRBD1 as D (6 bases). V was clipped by 5 bases and J by 4 bases, with 14 bases between them. The CDR3 contains 14 residues. Germline V CDR1 and CDR2: SNHLY, FYNNEI. Here the CDR3 reads CASSPPGDGYGYTF. The CDR3 nucleotides read TGTGCCAGCAGTCCACCAGGGGATGGCTATGGCTACACCTTC.

The chain has TRBV9 and TRBJ1-2; D gene ambiguous. Germline CDR1 is SGDLS and CDR2 is YYNGEE. There are 13 residues in the CDR3. Trimming took off 4 bases at V and 5 bases at J, with 12 bases between the two ends. DNA of the CDR3: TGTGCCAGCAGCCCGGCGGGAGCGTATGGCTACACCTTC. Encoded protein: CASSPAGAYGYTF. Filled out from reference TRBV9 and TRBJ1-2, the complete variable domain reads DSGVTQTPKHLITATGQRVTLRCSPRSGDLSVYWYQQSLDQGLQFLIQYYNGEERAKGNILERFSAQQFPDLHSELNLSSLELGDSALYFCASSPAGAYGYTFGSGTRLTVV.

The rearrangement links TRBV15 to TRBJ1-2, with D possibly being TRBD1 (5 bases). V was shortened by 1 base and J by 3 bases, with 9 bases between the two germline ends. The CDR3 consists of 14 residues. Germline CDR1 and CDR2: LNHNV and YYDKDF (reference sequence). The CDR3 region is CATSRGRADYGYTF. DNA of the CDR3: TGTGCCACCAGCAGAGGCAGGGCGGACTATGGCTACACCTTC.

The chain has TRBV20-1 and TRBJ2-1; a possible D gene is TRBD2 (5 bases). With 2 bases removed from V and 0 bases from J, the gap between germline ends came to 11 bases. The CDR3 has 15 residues. The germline gives CDR1 DFQATT, CDR2 SNEGSKA (reference sequence). The CDR3 sequence is CSARSQSGSYNEQFF. CDR3 sequence (DNA): TGCAGTGCTAGATCCCAGAGCGGCTCCTACAATGAGCAGTTCTTC.

As concerns this clonotype: This could be a read error, since a much larger clone is one nucleotide away. The gene calls are TRBV20-1 and TRBJ2-1; 9 positions match TRBD2. Germline V CDR1 and CDR2: DFQATT, SNEGSKA (reference sequence). CDR3 size: 15 residues. The CDR3 coding sequence is TGCAGTGCTAGAGATCCTAGCGGGATTGGTAATGGGCAGTTCTTC. Protein: CSARDPSGIGNGQFF.

For this clonotype: The conserved closing phenylalanine or tryptophan is absent in this CDR3, likely reflecting a read error. This rearrangement joins TRBV14 to TRBJ2-1; TRBD1 matches 7 bases. Germline trimming cut 5 bases from V and 9 bases from J; bases unmatched to any gene: 16. The length of the CDR3 is 16 residues. CDR1 is SGHDN, CDR2 FVKESK, per germline. The CDR3 coding sequence is TGTGCCAGCAGCTCCCTGCGAGGGGGCCTATCCAGTGAGCAGTTCTTG. Its translation is CASSSLRGGLSSEQFL.

DNA of the CDR3: TGTGCCAGCAGTCCCCAGGGGGCCGGCAATCAGCCCCAGCATTTT. The encoded protein is CASSPQGAGNQPQHF. This sequence joins TRBV12-3 or TRBV12-4 and TRBJ1-5; 8 positions agree with TRBD1. V lost 5 bases, J lost 2 bases, and 5 bases stayed unmatched. There are 15 residues in the CDR3.

The chain combines TRBV3-1 with TRBJ1-1; D unclear. Germline CDR1 and CDR2: LGHDT and YNNKEL (reference sequence). V was trimmed by 0 bases and J by 9 bases, leaving 14 bases between them. The CDR3 is 14 amino acids. The CDR3 sequence is CASSQDRRFSQAFF. CDR3 sequence (DNA): TGTGCCAGCAGCCAAGATCGGCGCTTTAGCCAAGCTTTCTTT.

V gene TRBV5-1 combines with J gene TRBJ2-7, with 9 bases fitting TRBD1. The V and J ends lost 4 bases and 6 bases, in that order; junction bases with no gene match: 8. Germline V gene data show CDR1 as SGHRS and CDR2 as YFSETQ. This CDR3 is built from 14 residues. This CDR3 is CASSDGTGSTEQYF. The CDR3 DNA is TGCGCCAGCAGCGACGGGACAGGGTCCACCGAGCAGTACTTC.

There are a few counts of this clonotype. The rearrangement joins TRBV10-3 to TRBJ2-5; possibly TRBD1 for D (6 bases). Trimming pared 6 bases from V and 3 bases from J, leaving 11 bases between. In germline, CDR1 is ENHRY, CDR2 SYGVKD. The CDR3 is 13 residues long. Here the CDR3 DNA reads TGTGCCATCAGCGGACGGGACAAAGAGACCCAGTACTTC. Protein product: CAISGRDKETQYF.